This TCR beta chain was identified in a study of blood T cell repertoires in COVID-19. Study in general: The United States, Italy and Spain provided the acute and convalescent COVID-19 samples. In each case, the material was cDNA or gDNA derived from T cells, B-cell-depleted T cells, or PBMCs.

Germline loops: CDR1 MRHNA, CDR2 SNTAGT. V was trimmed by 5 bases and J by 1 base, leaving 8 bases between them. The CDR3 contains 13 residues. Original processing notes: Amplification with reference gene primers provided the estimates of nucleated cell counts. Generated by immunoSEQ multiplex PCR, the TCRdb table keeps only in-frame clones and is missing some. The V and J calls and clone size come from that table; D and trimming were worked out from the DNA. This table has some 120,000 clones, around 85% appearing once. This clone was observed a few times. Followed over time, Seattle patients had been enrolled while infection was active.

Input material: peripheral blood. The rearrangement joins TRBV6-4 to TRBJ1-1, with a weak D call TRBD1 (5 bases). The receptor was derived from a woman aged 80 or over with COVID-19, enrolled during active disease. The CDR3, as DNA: TGTGCCAGCAGTATGGGGCCGAACACTGAAGCTTTCTTT. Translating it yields CASSMGPNTEAFF.